The clone carrying this TCR beta chain has a handful of counts. The antigen is undetermined. The CDR3 has 16 residues. Trimming at V came to 0 bases and at J to 6 bases, leaving 12 bases not matched to a gene. Per germline, CDR1 SGHRS and CDR2 YFSETQ. This record belongs to a study of CD8 T cells in ankylosing spondylitis. Study-level points and caveats: Reports say disease-linked clones showed up significantly more in matched ankylosing spondylitis synovial fluid. A motif in TCR beta, a set of under 10 highly homologous variants, appeared characteristic of ankylosing spondylitis blood. Earlier studies detected some motif variants in reactive arthritis synovial fluid and blood.

In TCRdb, the 5' RACE reads were re-called with MiXCR into one record per CDR3 protein. This table has hundreds of thousands of distinct CDR3 sequences, about 10% appearing once. The sequence was collected from a male donor with ankylosing spondylitis or in good health (not recorded which). The specimen sequenced was blood, either unsorted or a sorted T cell fraction (not recorded which). The chain combines TRBV5-1 with TRBJ2-7; 7 positions match TRBD1. CDR3 protein: CASSLALDRPRGEQYF. CDR3 DNA sequence: TGCGCCAGCAGCTTGGCCCTGGACAGGCCCCGGGGCGAGCAGTACTTC.